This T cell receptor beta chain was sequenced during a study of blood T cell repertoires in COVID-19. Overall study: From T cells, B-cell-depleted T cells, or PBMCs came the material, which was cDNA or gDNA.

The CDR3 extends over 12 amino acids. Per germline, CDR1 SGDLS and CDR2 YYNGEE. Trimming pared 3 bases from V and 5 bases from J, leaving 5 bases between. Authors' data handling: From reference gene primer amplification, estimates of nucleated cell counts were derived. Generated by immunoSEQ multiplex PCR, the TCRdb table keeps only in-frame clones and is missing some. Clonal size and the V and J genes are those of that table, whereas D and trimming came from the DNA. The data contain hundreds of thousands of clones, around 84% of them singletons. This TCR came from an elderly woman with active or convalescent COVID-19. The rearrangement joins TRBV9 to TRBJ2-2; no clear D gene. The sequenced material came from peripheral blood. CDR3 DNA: TGTGCCAGCAGCGGACTGACCGGGGAGCTGTTTTTT. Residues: CASSGLTGELFF. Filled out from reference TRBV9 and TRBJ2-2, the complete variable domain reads DSGVTQTPKHLITATGQRVTLRCSPRSGDLSVYWYQQSLDQGLQFLIQYYNGEERAKGNILERFSAQQFPDLHSELNLSSLELGDSALYFCASSGLTGELFFGEGSRLTVL.